The clone carrying this T cell receptor beta chain appeared many times. The target antigen is unknown. Deletions cut 0 bases from V and 2 bases from J, with 5 bases between. Germline CDR1 and CDR2: LGHDT and YNNKEL (reference sequence). The CDR3 consists of 15 residues. Sorted naive CD8 T cells were those defined as CD8+CD4-CCR7+CD45RA+. The sample comes from a study of molecular identifiers for immune sequencing clone quantification. With listed TCR primers and previously described methods, bulk TCR libraries were prepared. MiXCR, run by TCRdb on the PCR reads, gives a single entry per CDR3 protein. The sample contains some 580,000 distinct CDR3 sequences, around 25% of which appear only once. Overall study findings and caveats: Effector cells had over 99% of their molecules in clones above 20 RNA copies, while naive cells had under 1%.

The TCR sequence derives from a human donor in good health. Some libraries in this study had Jurkat cell RNA spiked in. Sequencing was carried out using naive CD8+ T cells from blood, with Jurkat cell RNA spiked in. Stated subset: FACS-sorted CD8+CD4-CCR7+CD45RA+ naive T cells. The chain carries TRBV3-1 and TRBJ2-6; no definite D call. The CDR3 is CASSQDSTGANVLTF. The CDR3 coding sequence is TGTGCCAGCAGCCAAGATTCTACTGGGGCCAACGTCCTGACTTTC.